This TCR beta chain comes out of a study of Ad26.COV2.S vaccination and SARS-CoV-2 variants. Study background: Donor was one of the participants in the Ad26.COV2.S arm of the COV1001 trial. Dosing was one shot or two shots 56 days apart. Overall study results and limits: Placebo recipients and vaccine recipients were similar in non-spike TCR breadth. CD8+ and CD4+ T cells specific for spike reportedly responded with substantial breadth after vaccination.

Concerning this clone itself: Its antigen is undetermined.

Losses at the gene ends were 2 bases for V and 1 base for J; bases not matched to a gene: 4. This CDR3 has 15 residues. Per germline, CDR1 SGHVS and CDR2 FQNEAQ. Treatment in this sample: roughly 18 received Ad26.COV2.S at low or high dose, single or two shots; a few received placebo; per-sample allocation not given. Following the first vaccine or placebo injection, samples were taken on day 63. Profiling relied on immunoSEQ multiplex PCR, and the TCRdb table lists in-frame clones only, not all of them. The sample lists 500,000 or so clones; 87% were seen once. This TCR derives from a person between 18 and 65 years old who received the Ad26.COV2.S COVID-19 vaccine or a placebo. The chain uses TRBV7-8 and TRBJ2-5; 7 nucleotides agree with TRBD1. This sample comprised peripheral blood, obtained in a trial of Ad26.COV2.S vaccine versus placebo. CDR3 in DNA: TGTGCCAGCAGCTTATTACAGGGGATCCAAGAGACCCAGTACTTC. Amino acid sequence: CASSLLQGIQETQYF.